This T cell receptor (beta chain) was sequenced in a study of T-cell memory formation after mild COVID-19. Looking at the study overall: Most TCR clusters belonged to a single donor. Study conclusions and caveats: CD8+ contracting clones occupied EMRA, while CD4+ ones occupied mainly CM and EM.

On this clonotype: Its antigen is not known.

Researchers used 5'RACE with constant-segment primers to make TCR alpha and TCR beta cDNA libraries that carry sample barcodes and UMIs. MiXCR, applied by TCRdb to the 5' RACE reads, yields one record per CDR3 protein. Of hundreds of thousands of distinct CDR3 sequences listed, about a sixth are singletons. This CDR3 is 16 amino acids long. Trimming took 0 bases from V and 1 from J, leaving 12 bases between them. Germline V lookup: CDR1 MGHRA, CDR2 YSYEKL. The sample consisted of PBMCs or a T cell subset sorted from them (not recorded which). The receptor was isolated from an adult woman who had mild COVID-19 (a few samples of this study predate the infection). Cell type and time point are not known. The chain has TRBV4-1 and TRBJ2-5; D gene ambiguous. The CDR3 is CASSQDSRRSQETQYF. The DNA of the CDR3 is TGCGCCAGCAGCCAAGATTCCAGGAGAAGCCAAGAGACCCAGTACTTC.